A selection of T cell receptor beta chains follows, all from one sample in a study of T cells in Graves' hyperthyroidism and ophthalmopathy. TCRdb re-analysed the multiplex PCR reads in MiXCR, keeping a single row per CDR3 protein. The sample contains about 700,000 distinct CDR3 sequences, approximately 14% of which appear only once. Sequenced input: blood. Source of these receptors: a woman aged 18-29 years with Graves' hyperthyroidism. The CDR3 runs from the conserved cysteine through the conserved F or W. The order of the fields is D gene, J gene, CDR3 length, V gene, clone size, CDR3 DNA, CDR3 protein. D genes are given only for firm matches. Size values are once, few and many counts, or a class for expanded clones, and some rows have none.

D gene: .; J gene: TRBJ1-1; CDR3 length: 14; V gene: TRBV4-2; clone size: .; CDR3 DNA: TGTGCCAGCATCGACAGTCCGATGAACACTGAAGCTTTCTTT; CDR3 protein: CASIDSPMNTEAFF
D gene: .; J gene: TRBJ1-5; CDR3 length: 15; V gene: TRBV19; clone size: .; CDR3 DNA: TGTGCCAGTAGTTTCTATTACAGAAGTGATCAGCCCCAGCATTTT; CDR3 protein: CASSFYYRSDQPQHF
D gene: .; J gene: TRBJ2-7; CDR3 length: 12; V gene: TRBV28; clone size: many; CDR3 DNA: TGTGCCAGCAGAACACAGACTTACGAGCAGTACTTC; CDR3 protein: CASRTQTYEQYF
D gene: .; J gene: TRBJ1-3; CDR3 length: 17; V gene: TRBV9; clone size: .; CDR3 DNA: TGTGCCAGCAGCGTAGGCCCGACCTTAGGGTCTGGAAACACCATATATTTT; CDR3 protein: CASSVGPTLGSGNTIYF
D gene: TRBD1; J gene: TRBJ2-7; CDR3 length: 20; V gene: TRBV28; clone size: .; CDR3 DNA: TGTGCCAGCAGTACTCCCGCGTCGTACGAATCGGGACAGCCCTCCTACGAGCAGTACTTC; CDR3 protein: CASSTPASYESGQPSYEQYF
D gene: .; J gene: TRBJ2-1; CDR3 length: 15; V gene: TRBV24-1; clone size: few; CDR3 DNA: TGTGCCACCAGTGCTGGTAGTTTGGGGTACAATGAGCAGTTCTTC; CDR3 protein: CATSAGSLGYNEQFF
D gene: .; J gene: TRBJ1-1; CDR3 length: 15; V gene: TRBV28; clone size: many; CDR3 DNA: TGTGCCAGCAGTTTAATTGAAGATCTAACCACTGAAGCTTTCTTT; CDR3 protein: CASSLIEDLTTEAFF
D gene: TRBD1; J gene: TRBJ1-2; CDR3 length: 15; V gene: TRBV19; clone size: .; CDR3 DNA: TGTGCCAGTAGCGCCGGGACAGGGGGCTACTATGGCTACACCTTC; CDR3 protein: CASSAGTGGYYGYTF
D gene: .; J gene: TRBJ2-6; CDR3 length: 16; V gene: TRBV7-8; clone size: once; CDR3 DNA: TGTGCCAGCAACCTGAAAGCTCCCTCTGGGGCCAACGTCCTGACTTTC; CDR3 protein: CASNLKAPSGANVLTF
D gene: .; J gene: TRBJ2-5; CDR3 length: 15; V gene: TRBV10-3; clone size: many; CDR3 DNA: TGTGCCATCAGTGAGTCCGGTTTAGTAGGGGAGACCCAGTACTTC; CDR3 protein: CAISESGLVGETQYF
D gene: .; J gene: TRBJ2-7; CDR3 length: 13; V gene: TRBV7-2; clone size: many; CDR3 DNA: TGTGCCAGCAGCTCCCTGTCCTCCTACGAGCAGTACTTC; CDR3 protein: CASSSLSSYEQYF
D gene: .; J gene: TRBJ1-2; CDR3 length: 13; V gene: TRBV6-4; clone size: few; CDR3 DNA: TGTGCCAGCAGTCCGGGAACCCACGGAGGCTACACCTTC; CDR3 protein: CASSPGTHGGYTF
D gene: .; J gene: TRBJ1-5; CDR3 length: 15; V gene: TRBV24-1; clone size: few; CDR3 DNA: TGTGCCACCAGTGATTCAGGCCACGGCTATCAGCCCCAGCATTTT; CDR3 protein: CATSDSGHGYQPQHF
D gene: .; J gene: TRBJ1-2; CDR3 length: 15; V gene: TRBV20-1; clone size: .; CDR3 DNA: TGCAGTGCTACGGACTTGTTACAGGGTGGCTATGGCTACACCTTC; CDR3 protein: CSATDLLQGGYGYTF
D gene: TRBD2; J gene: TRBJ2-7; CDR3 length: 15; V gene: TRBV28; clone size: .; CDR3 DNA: TGTGCCAGCAGTTCCCCAGGGCGGGGGAAATACGAGCAGTACTTC; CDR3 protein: CASSSPGRGKYEQYF